The 6 T cell receptor beta chains given below trace back to one sample, sequenced in a study of blood T cell repertoires in COVID-19. Measured with immunoSEQ multiplex PCR; TCRdb has only the in-frame clones, and not every one. Of approximately 320,000 clones listed, under 90% are singletons. Sequencing input: peripheral blood. Source of these receptors: a woman aged 25 to 45 with COVID-19, enrolled during active disease.

CDR3 nucleotide sequence: TGTGCCAGTAGTACTCCGGGACAGGGGTTTAATTCACCCCTCCACTTT. It translates to CASSTPGQGFNSPLHF. This chain links TRBV19 with TRBJ1-6, with 10 bases lining up with TRBD1. V trimming: 4 bases; J trimming: 6 bases; junction bases outside the gene matches: 6. CDR3 length equals 16 residues. Germline CDR1 LNHDA, CDR2 SQIVND (reference sequence).

The V and J genes are TRBV19 and TRBJ2-3; D may be TRBD2 (6 bases). V lost 5 bases, J lost 1 base, and 7 bases lay in between. The CDR3 consists of 13 residues. Germline V gives CDR1 LNHDA, CDR2 SQIVND (reference sequence). Here the CDR3 DNA reads TGTGCCAGTAGTTGGGGGGGCACAGATACGCAGTATTTT. Translation: CASSWGGTDTQYF.

This chain uses TRBV5-1 with TRBJ1-1, with D possibly TRBD1 on 5 matching bases. CDR1 and CDR2 (germline): SGHRS, YFSETQ. The V and J ends lost 0 bases and 3 bases respectively, with 18 bases between them. This CDR3 spans 17 amino acids. CDR3 residues: CASSLGMGPQRDTEAFF. The DNA for the CDR3 is TGCGCCAGCAGCTTGGGGATGGGGCCTCAGAGAGACACTGAAGCTTTCTTT. The whole variable domain, remainder taken from reference TRBV5-1 and TRBJ1-1, is KAGVTQTPRYLIKTRGQQVTLSCSPISGHRSVSWYQQTPGQGLQFLFEYFSETQRNKGNFPGRFSGRQFSNSRSEMNVSTLELGDSALYLCASSLGMGPQRDTEAFFGQGTRLTVV.

The rearrangement joins TRBV5-1 to TRBJ2-7, with 14 bases aligning to TRBD2. The germline V gene has CDR1 SGHRS and CDR2 YFSETQ. The CDR3 contains 17 residues. J lost 2 bases, V lost 0 bases, and 4 bases had no gene match. The CDR3 here is CASSLGLAGGDPYEQYF. The CDR3 bases are TGCGCCAGCAGCTTGGGACTAGCGGGGGGGGATCCCTACGAGCAGTACTTC. Together with reference TRBV5-1 and TRBJ2-7, the CDR3 gives the full variable domain: KAGVTQTPRYLIKTRGQQVTLSCSPISGHRSVSWYQQTPGQGLQFLFEYFSETQRNKGNFPGRFSGRQFSNSRSEMNVSTLELGDSALYLCASSLGLAGGDPYEQYFGPGTRLTVT.

The V gene is TRBV28, the J gene TRBJ1-1, with D perhaps matching TRBD1 (5 bases). V dropped 2 bases and J dropped 6 bases, with 10 bases sitting between them. Germline V gene lookup returns CDR1 MDHEN and CDR2 SYDVKM. This CDR3 contains 13 residues. DNA for the CDR3: TGTGCCAGCAGTTTAGGGGGAGGCGCTGAAGCTTTCTTT. It specifies CASSLGGGAEAFF.

This rearrangement joins TRBV5-4 to TRBJ1-1; no clear D. The germline V gene has CDR1 SGHNT and CDR2 YYREEE (reference sequence). This CDR3 comprises 14 residues. The ends were cut back, 2 bases at V and 3 bases at J, with 11 bases in the middle. CDR3 region: CASSLRQGYTEAFF. In nucleotides, the CDR3 is TGTGCCAGCAGCTTAAGACAAGGCTACACTGAAGCTTTCTTT.